This paragraph covers one T cell receptor beta chain sequence. The CDR3 extends over 16 amino acids. The germline gives CDR1 MDHEN, CDR2 SYDVKM. One entry per CDR3 protein, without DNA, is what TCRdb gives after re-calling the 5' RACE reads. Seen in this sample are hundreds of thousands of distinct CDR3 sequences; the ten most common clones hold 5.6%. The entry originates in a study of monozygotic twins with inflammatory bowel disease. The gene calls are TRBV28 and TRBJ2-1; TCRdb's assignment of TRBD2 cannot be checked, as there is no DNA. The sample comprised blood. This clonotype was sampled from a human donor with ulcerative colitis or Crohn's disease, or a healthy co-twin of an affected twin (not recorded which). CDR3 region: CASLGLAGGSYNEQFF.